This T cell receptor beta chain is from a study of cytomegalovirus exposure and HLA in healthy donors. Study outcomes and limitations: The listing of 150 to 200 TCR beta chains classed them as cytomegalovirus-associated. It was only CMV serostatus that was available as immune exposure information.

The CDR3 has 18 amino acids. From germline, CDR1 is SGHVS and CDR2 FNYEAQ. In the PCR, 60 Vbeta and 13 Jbeta primers were used. Measured with immunoSEQ multiplex PCR; TCRdb has only the in-frame clones, and not every one. The table has around 93,000 clones, just under 80% seen once; the top ten hold less than 3.5%. In the case of this clone: Its antigen is unidentified.

This receptor was obtained from a woman in her thirties or forties in good health and CMV-seronegative. Input material: PBMCs. The rearrangement uses TRBV7-6 and TRBJ2-5; 12 positions match TRBD1. The DNA end is a closer match to TRBJ2-7, so the J assignment may be wrong. In DNA form, the CDR3 reads TGTGCCAGCAGCTCCGTCCCGGGACAGGGGGCGAGGTCCTACGAGCAGTACTTC. Translating gives CASSSVPGQGARSYEQYF.